These 9 T cell receptor beta chains originate from one sample sequenced in a study of shared clonotypes between healthy human individuals. Terminally differentiated effector memory CD45RA+ cells were excluded by CCR7 positive selection of CD45RO-negative cells. Clones were sequenced by immunoSEQ multiplex PCR, and TCRdb holds only the in-frame ones, with some missing. The table includes about 2 million clones, about 95% detected once. The sample was naive CD8+ T cells sorted from blood. The receptors stem from a man between 18 and 35 years old in good health.

The genes are TRBV30 and TRBJ2-5; TRBD2 agrees at 11 bases. The CDR3 is 18 amino acids. Germline values: CDR1 GTSNPN, CDR2 SVGIG (reference sequence). Unmatched junction bases numbered 19, after V lost 5 bases and J lost 5 bases. The CDR3 is CAWSGDGTLAGAAETQYF. The CDR3 DNA follows: TGTGCCTGGTCGGGAGATGGGACACTAGCGGGAGCTGCGGAGACCCAGTACTTC. The whole variable domain, filled in from reference TRBV30 and TRBJ2-5, reads SQTIHQWPATLVQPVGSPLSLECTVEGTSNPNLYWYRQAAGRGLQLLFYSVGIGQISSEVPQNLSASRPQDRQFILSSKKLLLSDSGFYLCAWSGDGTLAGAAETQYFGPGTRLLVL.

J is TRBJ1-2 and V is TRBV5-4, with 9 nucleotides matching TRBD1. J lost 4 bases, V lost 3 bases, and 4 bases had no gene match. Germline V CDR1 and CDR2: SGHNT, YYREEE (reference sequence). The CDR3 contains 14 residues. CDR3 region: CASSSMTGGYGYTF. CDR3 DNA: TGTGCCAGCAGCTCGATGACAGGGGGCTATGGCTACACCTTC.

This clone was counted a single time. The sample holds other DNA sequences that translate to the same CDR3. The chain joins TRBV28 to TRBJ2-7, with TRBD2 as a possible D gene (6 bases). The V end lost 6 bases, the J end lost 0 bases, and 9 bases lay between the germline ends. The CDR3 extends over 13 amino acids. Per the germline V gene, CDR1 is MDHEN and CDR2 is SYDVKM. The CDR3 here is CASSPGSSYEQYF. The CDR3 DNA reads TGTGCCAGCAGCCCCGGGAGCTCCTACGAGCAGTACTTC. Full variable domain (missing parts from reference TRBV28 and TRBJ2-7): DVKVTQSSRYLVKRTGEKVFLECVQDMDHENMFWYRQDPGLGLRLIYFSYDVKMKEKGDIPEGYSVSREKKERFSLILESASTNQTSMYLCASSPGSSYEQYFGPGTRLTVT.

This clone has just one count. This chain uses TRBV6-6 with TRBJ1-2; the D is unclear. The germline V gene encodes CDR1 MNHNY and CDR2 SVGAGI (reference sequence). The V end lost 3 bases, the J end lost 2 bases, and 7 bases lay between the germline ends. The CDR3 loop spans 13 amino acids. The CDR3 protein is CASSYETNYGYTF. The CDR3 coding sequence is TGTGCCAGCAGTTATGAGACAAACTATGGCTACACCTTC.

The chain couples TRBV4-1 to TRBJ2-7, with 13 bases that match TRBD2. The CDR3 has 15 residues. The germline gives CDR1 MGHRA, CDR2 YSYEKL. Trimming at V came to 1 base and at J to 5 bases, leaving 2 bases not matched to a gene. CDR3 amino acids: CASSQVGTSGDEQYF. DNA for the CDR3: TGCGCCAGCAGCCAAGTGGGGACTAGCGGGGACGAGCAGTACTTC.

V and J are TRBV4-3 and TRBJ1-1; the D is unclear. V was cut by 0 bases and J by 10 bases, with 6 bases left in between. The V gene's germline CDR1 is LGHNA and CDR2 YSLEER. The CDR3 sequence is 11 residues long. The chain's CDR3 is CASSQDLGAFF. The CDR3 bases are TGCGCCAGCAGCCAAGATCTGGGAGCTTTCTTT.

This chain joins TRBV6-5 and TRBJ2-5; 7 bases line up with TRBD2. The J call may not be correct, given that the DNA end is closer to TRBJ2-7. The CDR3 length is 15 residues. CDR1 is MNHEY, CDR2 SVGAGI, per germline. CDR3 protein: CASSYRASGSYEQYF. CDR3 nucleotide sequence: TGTGCCAGCAGTTACAGGGCTAGCGGATCCTACGAGCAGTACTTC.

The V gene is TRBV10-2, the J gene TRBJ1-2, with D possibly matching TRBD1 (5 bases). The CDR3 covers 15 residues. Trimming left V 2 bases short and J 2 bases short, with 12 bases between. CDR1 and CDR2 (germline): WSHSY, SAAADI. The CDR3 DNA reads TGCGCCAGCAGTGAGGACTTGTGGGGGAACTATGGCTACACCTTC. As protein: CASSEDLWGNYGYTF.

This chain joins TRBV4-3 and TRBJ2-7; D uncertain. V lost 0 bases to trimming and J lost 4 bases, with 16 bases between them. Looked up from germline, CDR1 is LGHNA and CDR2 is YSLEER. The CDR3 length is 16 residues. CDR3 sequence reads: CASSQDLARPEYEQYF. CDR3 DNA: TGCGCCAGCAGCCAAGATTTGGCCCGCCCGGAGTACGAGCAGTACTTC.